A selection of T cell receptor beta chains follows, all from one sample in a study of blood T cell repertoires in COVID-19. Sequencing was performed with immunoSEQ multiplex PCR; in TCRdb, only in-frame clones are kept and a portion is missing. The sample yields 400,000 to 450,000 clones, just over 85% seen once. Sequenced material: peripheral blood. These receptors came from a woman in her thirties with active or convalescent COVID-19. CDR3s include the opening cysteine and the closing phenylalanine or tryptophan. A D gene is named only where the DNA matches it firmly. The size of a clone is reported for some rows only, either as once, few or many, or as a class for expanded clones.

D	V	size	J	DNA	CDR3
NA	TRBV5-1	NA	TRBJ2-6	TGCGCCAGCAGCTTGGATATCTCTGGGGCCAACGTCCTGACTTTC	CASSLDISGANVLTF
NA	TRBV5-1	NA	TRBJ2-1	TGCGCCAGCAGCGTCGGACCCTTGGGTAGCGATGAGCAGTTCTTC	CASSVGPLGSDEQFF
NA	TRBV5-5	NA	TRBJ1-1	TGTGCCAGCAGTCTTGACAGGAACACTGAAGCTTTCTTT	CASSLDRNTEAFF
TRBD1	TRBV29-1	NA	TRBJ1-1	TGCAGCGCTGACCTAGGACCACAGGGGCGGGAAGCTTTCTTT	CSADLGPQGREAFF
NA	TRBV5-5	NA	TRBJ1-2	TGTGCCAGCAGCTTGGGTTCAGGGTCTGGCTACACCTTC	CASSLGSGSGYTF
NA	TRBV5-6	NA	TRBJ2-3	TGTGCCAGCAGCTCCCGGGGTACAGATACGCAGTATTTT	CASSSRGTDTQYF
NA	TRBV6-4	few	TRBJ1-6	TGTGCCAGCAGTGTCGTATCCAATTCACCCCTCCACTTT	CASSVVSNSPLHF
TRBD1	TRBV5-1	NA	TRBJ2-1	TGCGCCAGCAGCTTGGGGCAGGGGGCGAGTTACAATGAGCAGTTCTTC	CASSLGQGASYNEQFF
NA	TRBV2	NA	TRBJ2-3	TGTGCCAGCAAGGCCCTCGCGGCTTCCACAGATACGCAGTATTTT	CASKALAASTDTQYF
NA	TRBV6-2/TRBV6-3	NA	TRBJ2-1	TGTGCCAGCAGCGGTACTTACAATGAGCAGTTCTTC	CASSGTYNEQFF
NA	TRBV21-1	NA	TRBJ1-5	TGTGCCAGCAGCACCCAAACAGGACAGGCGAATCAGCCCCAGCATTTT	CASSTQTGQANQPQHF
NA	TRBV27	NA	TRBJ1-1	TGTGCCAGCAGTTTATCGTATTTTAATGAAGCTTTCTTT	CASSLSYFNEAFF
TRBD1	TRBV28	NA	TRBJ1-4	TGTGCCAGCAGTCCCGCCGGGACAGGGTATCAGTCTAATGAAAAACTGTTTTTT	CASSPAGTGYQSNEKLFF
NA	TRBV30	NA	TRBJ2-7	TGTGCCTGGAGTGTAGCAGGTACCTACGAGCAGTACTTC	CAWSVAGTYEQYF
NA	TRBV2	once	TRBJ1-1	TGTGCCAGCAGTCTTAAGGGGGGGACTGAAGCTTTCTTT	CASSLKGGTEAFF
TRBD1	TRBV7-9	NA	TRBJ1-4	TGTGCCAGCAGCTTAGGACAGGGTGATCGAGAAAAACTGTTTTTT	CASSLGQGDREKLFF
NA	TRBV6-5	NA	TRBJ2-6	TGTGCCAGCAGTTTTCAGGGCCCTGGGGCCAACGTCCTGACTTTC	CASSFQGPGANVLTF
TRBD1	TRBV2	NA	TRBJ1-2	TGTGCCAGCACCATCTTCCCGCCCGGGCTCACCCAGGGGGACGGCTACACCTTC	CASTIFPPGLTQGDGYTF
NA	TRBV19	NA	TRBJ2-3	TGTGCCAGTAGTCTCACCCAGGGGCCGGCCACAGATACGCAGTATTTT	CASSLTQGPATDTQYF
NA	TRBV29-1	NA	TRBJ1-1	TGCAGCGTTGGTTTCAGGGGCACTGAAGCTTTCTTT	CSVGFRGTEAFF
TRBD1	TRBV23-1	NA	TRBJ2-4	TGCGCCAGCAGCTTGACAGGGGTAGCCAAAAACATTCAGTACTTC	CASSLTGVAKNIQYF
TRBD2	TRBV27	NA	TRBJ2-1	TGTGCCAGCAGTTTAACGACTAGCGGGAAGCACGAGCAGTTCTTC	CASSLTTSGKHEQFF
NA	TRBV6-5	NA	TRBJ1-1	TGTGCCAGCAGCTCCGCGGGGAACATGAACACTGAAGCTTTCTTT	CASSSAGNMNTEAFF
TRBD1	TRBV18	NA	TRBJ1-3	TGTGCCAGCTCACCTATACCGGGACAGGGGGCCTCTGGAAACACCATATATTTT	CASSPIPGQGASGNTIYF